A single sample gave rise to the 13 T cell receptor beta chains below, sequenced in a study of blood T cell repertoires in COVID-19. Assay used: immunoSEQ multiplex PCR; TCRdb lists only in-frame clones, some missing. The table has 200,000 to 300,000 clones, 80% to 90% seen once. Sequenced material: peripheral blood. All receptors derive from a man aged 45-60 years with acute or convalescent COVID-19.

V is TRBV5-6 and J is TRBJ2-3, with D possibly matching TRBD2 (6 bases). Germline CDR1 SGHDT, CDR2 YYEEEE. Trimming pared 2 bases from V and 2 bases from J, leaving 15 bases between. The CDR3 spans 16 residues. The CDR3 protein is CASSLAGPAHTDTQYF. The CDR3, as DNA: TGTGCCAGCAGCTTAGCGGGCCCCGCGCACACAGATACGCAGTATTTT.

The J gene is TRBJ1-2, the V gene TRBV11-3, with unresolved D. This CDR3 comprises 16 residues. Germline CDR1 reads SGHNT; CDR2 reads YENEEA. Trimming took 1 base from V and 3 from J, leaving 15 bases between them. This chain's CDR3 is CASSLVFGEEDYGYTF. The CDR3 bases are TGTGCCAGCAGCTTAGTCTTCGGGGAAGAGGACTATGGCTACACCTTC.

The chain links TRBV6-5 to TRBJ1-2; the D gene is possibly TRBD1 (6 bases). V lost 6 bases, J lost 4 bases, and 18 bases lay in between. Per germline, CDR1 MNHEY and CDR2 SVGAGI. The CDR3 sequence is 15 residues long. The CDR3 region has the DNA TGTGCCAGCAGGAACCCCGTGGCAGGGGCCTATGGCTACACCTTC. Translated, it gives CASRNPVAGAYGYTF.

The genes are TRBV5-6 and TRBJ1-2; D unclear. Germline CDR1 reads SGHDT; CDR2 reads YYEEEE. The CDR3 has 16 amino acids. Trimming removed 0 bases from V and 0 bases from J, with 12 bases in between. The CDR3 sequence: CASSLDRTTTNYGYTF. CDR3 nucleotides: TGTGCCAGCAGCTTGGACAGAACGACTACTAACTATGGCTACACCTTC.

The rearrangement uses TRBV6-5 and TRBJ2-7, with D possibly being TRBD2 (6 bases). CDR3 length: 12 amino acids. CDR1 is MNHEY and CDR2 is SVGAGI in the germline V gene. V was pared by 5 bases and J by 3 bases, with 8 bases between. CDR3 nucleotide sequence: TGTGCCAGCAGTCTTAGCGGCTACGAGCAGTACTTC. It translates to CASSLSGYEQYF.

This clone was observed at least ten times. V is TRBV6-2 or TRBV6-3 and J is TRBJ2-5, with 11 nucleotides matching TRBD1. V lost 6 bases, J lost 5 bases, and 11 bases stayed unmatched. CDR1 MNHEY and CDR2 SVGEGT come from the germline V gene. The CDR3 sequence is 16 residues long. CDR3 sequence reads: CASSPTRTGGSETQYF. In DNA form, the CDR3 reads TGTGCCAGCAGCCCTACCAGGACAGGGGGCTCGGAGACCCAGTACTTC.

The chain recombines TRBV3-1 (or the pseudogene TRBV3-2) with TRBJ1-4; possibly TRBD1 for D (6 bases). From germline, CDR1 is LGHDT and CDR2 YNNKEL (reference sequence). The CDR3 sequence is 15 residues long. The ends were cut back, 5 bases at V and 4 bases at J, with 14 bases in the middle. CDR3 sequence (DNA): TGTGCCAGCAGCTCCGGACAGCAGGGTAATGAAAAACTGTTTTTT. This encodes CASSSGQQGNEKLFF.

The chain is built from TRBV6-2 or TRBV6-3 and TRBJ2-7; the match to TRBD2 covers 12 bases. The CDR3 is made up of 15 amino acids. Germline trimming cut 6 bases from V and 2 bases from J; bases unmatched to any gene: 5. Germline CDR1 and CDR2: MNHEY and SVGEGT. The CDR3 loop is CASSLTSGGTYEQYF. CDR3 DNA: TGTGCCAGCAGCCTGACTAGCGGGGGAACCTACGAGCAGTACTTC.

The CDR3 nucleotides read TGTGCCAGCAACAAGCGGCAAGAGACCCAGTACTTC. Its translation is CASNKRQETQYF. V is TRBV2 and J is TRBJ2-5, with D possibly being TRBD2 (5 bases). CDR3 size: 12 residues. The V gene's germline CDR1 is SNHLY and CDR2 FYNNEI. Trimming removed 7 bases at V and 2 bases at J, with 8 bases between.

The chain uses TRBV7-3 and TRBJ2-2, with 8 nucleotides matching TRBD1. The CDR3 spans 15 residues. V shed 0 bases, J shed 3 bases, and the junction held 0 bases outside the gene matches. Germline CDR1 and CDR2: SGHTA and FQGTGA. The CDR3 region has the DNA TGTGCCAGCAGCTTAACCAGGGGGCACACCGGGGAGCTGTTTTTT. It is translated as CASSLTRGHTGELFF.

The gene calls are TRBV25-1 and TRBJ2-1; the match to TRBD1 covers 7 bases. The CDR3 runs 15 residues. Germline assignment: CDR1 MGHDK and CDR2 SYGVNS. The V and J ends lost 5 bases and 8 bases, in that order; junction bases with no gene match: 12. The chain's CDR3 is CASSLLDRDGHEQFF. CDR3 DNA sequence: TGTGCCAGCAGTCTCCTTGACAGGGACGGCCATGAGCAGTTCTTC.

The rearrangement links TRBV6-6 to TRBJ2-7; D possibly corresponds to TRBD2 (6 bases). Trimming removed 3 bases at V and 3 bases at J, with 15 bases between. The CDR3 totals 15 residues. CDR1 is MNHNY and CDR2 is SVGAGI in the germline V gene (reference sequence). Here the CDR3 reads CASSYPGTGVYEQYF. The CDR3 DNA reads as TGTGCCAGCAGTTATCCGGGGACGGGAGTCTACGAGCAGTACTTC.

The chain couples TRBV6-4 to TRBJ1-1; possibly TRBD1 for D (5 bases). This CDR3 spans 14 amino acids. Germline lookup yields CDR1 MRHNA and CDR2 SNTAGT. V was cut by 4 bases and J by 4 bases, with 13 bases left in between. The chain's CDR3 is CASSAQGGFTEAFF. The CDR3 coding sequence is TGTGCCAGCAGTGCCCAGGGAGGGTTCACTGAAGCTTTCTTT.